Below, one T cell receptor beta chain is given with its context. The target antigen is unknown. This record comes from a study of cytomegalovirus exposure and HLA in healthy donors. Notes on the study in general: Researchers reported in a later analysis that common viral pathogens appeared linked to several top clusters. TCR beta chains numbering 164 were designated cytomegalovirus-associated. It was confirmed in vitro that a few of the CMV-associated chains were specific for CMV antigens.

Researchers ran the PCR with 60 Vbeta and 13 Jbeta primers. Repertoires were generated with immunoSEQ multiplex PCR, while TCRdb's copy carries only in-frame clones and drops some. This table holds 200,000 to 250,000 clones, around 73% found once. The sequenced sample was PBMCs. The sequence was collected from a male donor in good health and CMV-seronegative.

In nucleotides, the CDR3 is TGTGCCAGCAGCTTTGGGACAAGGTCTGGGAACACTGAAGCTTTCTTT. Protein product: CASSFGTRSGNTEAFF. This rearrangement joins TRBV7-8 to TRBJ1-1, with D possibly TRBD1 on 6 matching bases. This CDR3 has 16 amino acids. Between the trimmed V and J ends, which lost 3 bases and 1 base, there was a span of 15 bases. In germline, CDR1 is SGHVS, CDR2 FQNEAQ.